This T cell receptor (beta chain) was captured by sequencing in a study of blood T cell repertoires in COVID-19. Recruits, aged roughly 18 to 90 years, lived in approximately 26 US areas. Each participant's cohort was designated according to participant-reported clinical history. V lost 0 bases, J lost 2 bases, and 14 bases lay in between. The CDR3 sequence is 16 residues long. Germline loops: CDR1 MNHEY, CDR2 SMNVEV (reference sequence). As originally analysed: Amplified reference gene primers provided the basis for estimating nucleated cell counts. Sequencing was performed with immunoSEQ multiplex PCR; in TCRdb, only in-frame clones are kept and a portion is missing. V and J calls and clone size come straight from that table; D and trimming were deduced from the DNA. The sample yields over 110,000 clones, under 90% seen once.

The sequencing sample was made of PBMCs or T cells enriched from blood (not recorded which). The source is a man between 45 and 60 years old in a cohort exposed to, infected with or recovered from COVID-19 (not recorded which). The chain uses TRBV27 and TRBJ2-7; D may be TRBD1 (6 bases). The CDR3 is CASSLSIRGSTYEQYF. The CDR3, as DNA: TGTGCCAGCAGTTTATCGATAAGGGGGAGTACCTACGAGCAGTACTTC.